The clone carrying this T cell receptor beta chain was found a few times. The target antigen is unknown. This CDR3 has 13 residues. The V segment lost 8 bases and the J segment 4 bases; nucleotides outside the gene matches: 7. The germline V gene encodes CDR1 MGHRA and CDR2 YSYEKL. The data originate from a study of blood T cells in healthy people across ages. Combining a sample-barcoded 5' primer with a J-beta primer mix, a second PCR ran for about 6 to 12 cycles. TCRdb independently ran MiXCR on the 5' RACE reads; one entry per CDR3 protein. This sample has about 1.8 million distinct CDR3 sequences, with 49% found just once. General study points: Naive T cell percentage strongly correlated with TCR beta diversity. Older individuals had lower TCR beta diversity per million T cells (the decline was roughly linear).

This TCR was sampled from a woman in her thirties or forties in good health. The chain joins TRBV4-1 to TRBJ1-2; 7 bases fit TRBD1. The sample was blood. The CDR3: CASHRDSLYGYTF. CDR3 bases: TGCGCCAGCCATCGGGACAGCCTCTATGGCTACACCTTC.